The sequence of this T cell receptor beta chain was determined in a study of shared clonotypes between healthy human individuals. CD45RO-negative cells were positively selected for CCR7, leaving out terminally differentiated effector memory CD45RA+ cells. The CDR3 extends over 14 amino acids. CDR1 is SEHNR, CDR2 FQNEAQ, per germline (reference sequence). Trimming stripped 1 base from V and 4 bases from J, with 10 bases between. Regarding this clone: Its antigen is currently unknown.

Study outcomes and limitations: Generally, naive subsets came out with larger estimated richness than memory subsets. Clonotypes not shared had lower generation probabilities than those common to all four donors.

Genomic DNA belonging to each subset was distributed in equal measure over several immunoSEQ plates. Authors' methods: Quality scores were absent from the junction-only immunoSEQ sequences, so filtering differed. Generated by immunoSEQ multiplex PCR, the TCRdb table keeps only in-frame clones and is missing some. The V and J calls and clone size are taken from that table; D and trimming were inferred from the DNA. This sample yields approximately 2,200,000 clones, of which about 93% are seen a single time; approximately 1.7% belongs to the top ten. V and J are TRBV7-9 and TRBJ1-2; no firm D call. This TCR was sampled from a young man in good health. Some clones in this sample may be carry-over from other donors' samples. The material sequenced was naive CD8+ T cells from PBMCs. The CDR3, as DNA: TGTGCCAGCAGCTTAGTGGAGGGCAGCTATGGCTACACCTTC. This gives the protein CASSLVEGSYGYTF. Full variable domain (rest looked up from reference TRBV7-9 and TRBJ1-2): DTGVSQNPRHKITKRGQNVTFRCDPISEHNRLYWYRQTLGQGPEFLTYFQNEAQLEKSRLLSDRFSAERPKGSFSTLEIQRTEQGDSAMYLCASSLVEGSYGYTFGSGTRLTVV.